These 4 T cell receptor beta chains were sequenced from one sample in a study of cytomegalovirus exposure and HLA in healthy donors. Sequenced by immunoSEQ multiplex PCR; TCRdb stores in-frame clones only, minus some. The data show about 88,000 clones, 96% seen once. The sample taken for sequencing was PBMCs. Every receptor here comes from a man aged 18 to 30 in good health and CMV-seronegative.

V usage is TRBV4-1 and J usage is TRBJ1-5, with TRBD1 matching over 9 bases. The V gene's germline CDR1 is MGHRA and CDR2 YSYEKL. With V trimmed by 4 bases and J by 2 bases, 9 bases remained unmatched. The CDR3 loop spans 17 amino acids. CDR3 sequence (DNA): TGCGCCAGCAGCCTGGGAAGAGGGACAGGGCGCAATCAGCCCCAGCATTTT. Protein: CASSLGRGTGRNQPQHF.

The J gene is TRBJ2-6, the V gene TRBV5-1; TRBD2 matches 11 bases. The CDR3 length is 17 residues. V was clipped by 1 base and J by 7 bases; unmatched bases: 7. Looked up from germline, CDR1 is SGHRS and CDR2 is YFSETQ. The CDR3 region is CASSLTSGSSIANVLTF. The CDR3 DNA follows: TGCGCCAGCAGCTTGACTAGCGGGAGCTCGATAGCCAACGTCCTGACTTTC. Looking up the rest from reference TRBV5-1 and TRBJ2-6 gives the full variable domain: KAGVTQTPRYLIKTRGQQVTLSCSPISGHRSVSWYQQTPGQGLQFLFEYFSETQRNKGNFPGRFSGRQFSNSRSEMNVSTLELGDSALYLCASSLTSGSSIANVLTFGAGSRLTVL.

This chain connects TRBV6-5 to TRBJ2-2; 9 bases are shared with TRBD1. CDR3 length equals 15 residues. The ends lost 6 bases at V and 4 bases at J; junction bases unmatched: 6. The V gene's germline CDR1 is MNHEY and CDR2 SVGAGI. The CDR3 DNA sequence: TGTGCCAGCAGCCTTACAGGGGGCAGCACCGGGGAGCTGTTTTTT. Its translation is CASSLTGGSTGELFF.

The chain couples TRBV19 to TRBJ1-5; TRBD1 might be the D (5 bases). The length of the CDR3 is 17 residues. Germline V CDR1 and CDR2: LNHDA, SQIVND (reference sequence). V was shortened by 7 bases and J by 3 bases, with 22 bases between the two germline ends. The CDR3 reads CASTFSRQGGFNQPQHF. The CDR3 nucleotides are TGTGCCAGTACCTTCTCGCGCCAGGGTGGTTTCAATCAGCCCCAGCATTTT.